The clone carrying this TCR beta chain was seen only once. Antigen specificity is unknown. The sample is drawn from a study of Ad26.COV2.S vaccination and SARS-CoV-2 variants. For the study at large: The Ad26.COV2.S arm of the COV1001 trial was where the donor was placed.

Germline V lookup: CDR1 MNHEY, CDR2 SVGAGI. Trimming removed 0 bases from V and 1 base from J, with 7 bases in between. The CDR3 is made up of 14 amino acids. Notes on the study in general: Reportedly, spike-specific CD8+ and CD4+ T cell responses achieved substantial breadth once vaccination had taken place.

This sample's treatment: over 15 received Ad26.COV2.S at low or high dose, single or two shots; 5 received placebo; per-sample allocation not given. Day 63 after the first vaccine or placebo injection was the time point for sampling. Using immunoSEQ multiplex PCR, the repertoire was profiled, and TCRdb retains in-frame clones only, with some absent. The table has roughly 400,000 clones, 80% to 95% seen once. This TCR came from a person aged 18-60 years who received the Ad26.COV2.S COVID-19 vaccine or a placebo. This chain connects TRBV6-5 to TRBJ2-7; tentative D call: TRBD1 (6 bases). Sequenced material: peripheral blood, taken in a trial of Ad26.COV2.S vaccine versus placebo. CDR3 region: CASSYSDRSYEQYF. CDR3 sequence (DNA): TGTGCCAGCAGTTACTCCGACAGGTCCTACGAGCAGTACTTC.